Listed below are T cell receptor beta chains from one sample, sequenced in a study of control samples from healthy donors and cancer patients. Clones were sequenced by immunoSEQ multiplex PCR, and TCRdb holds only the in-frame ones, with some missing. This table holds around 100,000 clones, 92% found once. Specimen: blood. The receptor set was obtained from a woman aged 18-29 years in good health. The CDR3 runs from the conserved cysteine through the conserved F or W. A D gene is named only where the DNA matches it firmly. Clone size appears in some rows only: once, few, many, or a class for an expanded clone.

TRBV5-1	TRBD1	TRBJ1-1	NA	TGCGCCAGCAGCTTGTCTCCAGGGGGTTTGGACACTGAAGCTTTCTTT	CASSLSPGGLDTEAFF
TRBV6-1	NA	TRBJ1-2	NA	TGTGCCAGCAGTGAAGGGGTCGCTAACTATGGCTACACCTTC	CASSEGVANYGYTF
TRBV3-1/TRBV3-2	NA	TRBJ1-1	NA	TGTGCCAGCAGCCAAGGCAGAAGTGAAGCTTTCTTT	CASSQGRSEAFF
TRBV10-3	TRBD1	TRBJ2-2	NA	TGTGCCATCAGGGAGACAGGGGTGGTCACCGGGGAGCTGTTTTTT	CAIRETGVVTGELFF
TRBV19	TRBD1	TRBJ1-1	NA	TGTGCCAGGATCGGACAGGGGGGAAGGGGAGCTTTCTTT	CARIGQGGRGAFF
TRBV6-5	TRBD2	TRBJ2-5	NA	TGTGCCAGCACCGCGAGCGGGGCGGCCCTAAAGACCCAGTACTTC	CASTASGAALKTQYF
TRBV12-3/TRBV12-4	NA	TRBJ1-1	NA	TGTGCCAGCAGCCCACCCGTCCCTGAAGCTTTCTTT	CASSPPVPEAFF
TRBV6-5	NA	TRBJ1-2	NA	TGTGCCAGCAGCCTCTATGCGACCTCTTCCTATGGCTACACCTTC	CASSLYATSSYGYTF
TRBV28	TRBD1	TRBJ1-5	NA	TGTGCCAGCAGTCCTGGACAGGGGGCAGGTCAGCCCCAGCATTTT	CASSPGQGAGQPQHF
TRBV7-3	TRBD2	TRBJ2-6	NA	TGTGCCAGCAGCCGGCGGGGGGGAGCCGGGGCCAACGTCCTGACTTTC	CASSRRGGAGANVLTF
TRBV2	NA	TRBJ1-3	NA	TGTGCCAGCAGGAAGACATACAGCTCTGGAAACACCATATATTTT	CASRKTYSSGNTIYF
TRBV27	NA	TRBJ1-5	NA	TGTGCCAGCAGTTTGTTTACTGGCGGGGGGCCCCAGCATTTT	CASSLFTGGGPQHF
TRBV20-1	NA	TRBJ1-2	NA	TGCAGTGCTCGTGACAAATCCTATGGCTACACCTTC	CSARDKSYGYTF
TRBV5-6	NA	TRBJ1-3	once	TGTGCCAGCAACCCTAGGGAGTCTGGAAACACCATATATTTT	CASNPRESGNTIYF
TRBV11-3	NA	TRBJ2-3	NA	TGTGCCAGCAGTTCCCGGGACGGTGCTAGCACAGATACACAGTATTTT	CASSSRDGASTDTQYF
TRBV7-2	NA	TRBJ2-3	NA	TGTGCCAGCAGCTTCAAGGGCACAGATACGCAGTATTTT	CASSFKGTDTQYF
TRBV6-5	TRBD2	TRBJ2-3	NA	TGTGCCAGCAGCGTGGGACTAGGGGGAACAGATACGCAGTATTTT	CASSVGLGGTDTQYF
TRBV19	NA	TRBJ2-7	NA	TGTGCCAGTAGTTCCCGGCTGACCTACGAGCAGTACTTC	CASSSRLTYEQYF
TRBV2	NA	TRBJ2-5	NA	TGTGCCAGCAGTGTGGGGGCTTACCAAGAGACCCAGTACTTC	CASSVGAYQETQYF
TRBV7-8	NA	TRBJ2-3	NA	TGTGCCAGCAGCTTATCGATCGAGGATACGCAGTATTTT	CASSLSIEDTQYF
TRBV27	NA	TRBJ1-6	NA	TGTGCCAGCAGGCTGGACTCCTATAATTCACCCCTCCACTTT	CASRLDSYNSPLHF
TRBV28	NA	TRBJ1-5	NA	TGTGCCAGCAGTTTGACCAATCAGCCCCAGCATTTT	CASSLTNQPQHF
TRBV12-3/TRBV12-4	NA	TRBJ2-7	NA	TGTGCCAGCACCACGGACTACTCCTACGAGCAGTACTTC	CASTTDYSYEQYF
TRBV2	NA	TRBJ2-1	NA	TGTGCCAGGCTTAAGCGGGTCGGTTTAAGCAATGAGCAGTTCTTC	CARLKRVGLSNEQFF
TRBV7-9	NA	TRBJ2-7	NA	TGTGCCAGCAGCTTTGGATCAGTCTCCTACGAGCAGTACTTC	CASSFGSVSYEQYF
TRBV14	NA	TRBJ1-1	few	TGTGCCAGCAGCCAAGCGGGGGAAAACACTGAAGCTTTCTTT	CASSQAGENTEAFF
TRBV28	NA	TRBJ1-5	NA	TGTGCCAGCAGTTTATATAGCAATCAGCCCCAGCATTTT	CASSLYSNQPQHF
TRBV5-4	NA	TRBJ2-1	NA	TGTGCCAGCAGCCGTAGCGGAACCAGCTCCTACAATGAGCAGTTCTTC	CASSRSGTSSYNEQFF
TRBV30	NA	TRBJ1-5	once	TGTGCCTGGAGTGGTACTTTTAATCAGCCCCAGCATTTT	CAWSGTFNQPQHF
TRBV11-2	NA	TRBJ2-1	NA	TGTGCCAGCAGCTTAGTGGTGGGGGGGCCAGAGCAGTTCTTC	CASSLVVGGPEQFF
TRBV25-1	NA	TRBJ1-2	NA	TGTGCCAGCAGTGGGCAGGGAATTTATGGCTACACCTTC	CASSGQGIYGYTF
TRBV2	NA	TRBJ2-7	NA	TGTGCCAGCAGTGAAAATGTAGGTTACTACGAGCAGTACTTC	CASSENVGYYEQYF
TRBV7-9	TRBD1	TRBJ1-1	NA	TGTGCCAGCAGCCCACGGTGGGGTACACAGGGGAACGCTGAAGCTTTCTTT	CASSPRWGTQGNAEAFF
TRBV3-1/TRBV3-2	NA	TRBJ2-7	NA	TGTGCCAGCAGCCAAGGTGCAGGGACCTACGAGCAGTACTTC	CASSQGAGTYEQYF
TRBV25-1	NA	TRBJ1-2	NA	TGTGCCAGCGGGCAACCAGGGGCTCATGGCTACACCTTC	CASGQPGAHGYTF
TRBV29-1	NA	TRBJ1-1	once	TGCAGCGTTGACCCGGGATCCACTGAAGCTTTCTTT	CSVDPGSTEAFF
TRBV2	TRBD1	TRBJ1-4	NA	TGTGCCAGCAGGAAGGGACAGACAACTAATGAAAAACTGTTTTTT	CASRKGQTTNEKLFF
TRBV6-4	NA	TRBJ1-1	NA	TGTGCCAGCAGTGACGGGGGTACCGAAGCTTTCTTT	CASSDGGTEAFF
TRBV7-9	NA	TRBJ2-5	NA	TGTGCCAGCAGCTTAGGAGGGGGTGGAGAGACCCAGTACTTC	CASSLGGGGETQYF
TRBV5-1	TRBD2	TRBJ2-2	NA	TGCGCCAGCAGCTCCCTCAGCGGGGACACCGGGGAGCTGTTTTTT	CASSSLSGDTGELFF
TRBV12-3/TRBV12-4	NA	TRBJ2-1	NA	TGTGCCAGCAGAGGGGGTCGGGGGAATGAGCAGTTCTTC	CASRGGRGNEQFF
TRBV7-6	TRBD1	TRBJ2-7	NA	TGTGCCAGCAGCTTAGAGGGTTTCAGGGGGCTCGACGAGCAGTACTTC	CASSLEGFRGLDEQYF
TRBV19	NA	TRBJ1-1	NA	TGTGCCAGTAGTATCCTCTCTTCAGGGAACACTGAAGCTTTCTTT	CASSILSSGNTEAFF
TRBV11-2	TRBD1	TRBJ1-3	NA	TGTGCCAGCAGCCGGACAGGGGAGGCTGGAAACACCATATATTTT	CASSRTGEAGNTIYF
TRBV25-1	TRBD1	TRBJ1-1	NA	TGTGCCAGCAGTGAATTGGATAGAGGGGGCGCGACCACTGAAGCTTTCTTT	CASSELDRGGATTEAFF
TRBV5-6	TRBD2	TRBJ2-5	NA	TGTGCCAGCAGCGGGACTAGCGGGAGGGCAGAGACCCAGTACTTC	CASSGTSGRAETQYF
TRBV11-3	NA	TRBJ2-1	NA	TGTGCCAGCAGCTTAGTTCGAGGCAATGAGCAGTTCTTC	CASSLVRGNEQFF
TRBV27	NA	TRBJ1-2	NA	TGTGCCAGCAGACAAGACGGGAACTATGGCTACACCTTC	CASRQDGNYGYTF
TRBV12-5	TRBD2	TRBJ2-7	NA	TGTGCTAGTGGACCGACTAGCGGAACGCACGAGCAGTACTTC	CASGPTSGTHEQYF
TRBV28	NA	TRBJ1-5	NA	TGTGCCAGCGGGGCCTCATTTCAGCCCCAGCATTTT	CASGASFQPQHF
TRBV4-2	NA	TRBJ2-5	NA	TGTGCCAGCAGCCAAGCTATACAAGAGACCCAGTACTTC	CASSQAIQETQYF
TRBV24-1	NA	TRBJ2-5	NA	TGTGCCACCAGTGATGCGACAGCCTACCAAGAGACCCAGTACTTC	CATSDATAYQETQYF